This TCR beta chain was sequenced in a study of identical twins. General study results and limits: Less excess twin sharing appeared in beta out-of-frame sequences. Compared with models, monozygotic twins showed more out-of-frame TCR alpha sharing.

This clonotype turned up a few times. What it binds is not known. The CDR3 has 10 residues. Per the germline V gene, CDR1 is DFQATT and CDR2 is SNEGSKA (reference sequence). The ends were cut back, 5 bases at V and 5 bases at J, with 4 bases in the middle. Via MiXCR, TCRdb re-called the 5' RACE reads, giving one row per CDR3 protein. The sample consists of 1.5 million to 2 million distinct CDR3 sequences, more than 30% of them appearing once. This receptor was obtained from a newborn girl in good health. The chain is built from TRBV20-1 and TRBJ2-1; D unclear. Material for sequencing was cord blood. In DNA form, the CDR3 reads TGCAGTGCTTTTAACAATGAGCAGTTCTTC. Its translation is CSAFNNEQFF.